Following are 17 T cell receptor beta chains from one sample sequenced in a study of shared clonotypes between healthy human individuals. The repertoire was sequenced with immunoSEQ multiplex PCR; TCRdb's copy has only in-frame clones and lacks some. This sample yields hundreds of thousands of clones, of which around 77% are seen a single time; around 11% belongs to the top ten. The sequenced material came from PBMCs. The receptor set was obtained from a woman in her 40s in good health. Some clones in this sample may be carry-over from other donors' samples.

The chain links TRBV11-2 to TRBJ1-2, with D possibly TRBD1 on 5 matching bases. This CDR3 is built from 16 residues. V was pared by 4 bases and J by 0 bases, with 15 bases between. Looked up from germline, CDR1 is SGHAT and CDR2 is FQNNGV. CDR3 bases: TGTGCCAGCAGCTCCTTGCAGGGCCCTACTAACTATGGCTACACCTTC. Encoded protein: CASSSLQGPTNYGYTF.

This clone is a singleton in its sample. This sequence joins TRBV9 and TRBJ2-2; D gene uncertain. The germline CDR1 and CDR2 sequences are SGDLS and YYNGEE. The CDR3 has 15 residues. V was clipped by 2 bases and J by 7 bases, with 15 bases between them. The CDR3 region is CASSVSPLSGGELFF. In DNA form, the CDR3 reads TGTGCCAGCAGCGTTTCTCCTTTATCCGGCGGGGAGCTGTTTTTT.

The chain recombines TRBV9 with TRBJ2-1; weak D call: TRBD2 (5 bases). Trimming pared 0 bases from V and 9 bases from J, leaving 13 bases between. The CDR3 is 14 residues long. CDR1 is SGDLS, CDR2 YYNGEE, per germline. The CDR3 here is CASSVATERTEQFF. Written as DNA, the CDR3 is TGTGCCAGCAGCGTAGCTACCGAGCGGACTGAGCAGTTCTTC. Based on the CDR3 plus reference TRBV9 and TRBJ2-1, the full variable domain is DSGVTQTPKHLITATGQRVTLRCSPRSGDLSVYWYQQSLDQGLQFLIQYYNGEERAKGNILERFSAQQFPDLHSELNLSSLELGDSALYFCASSVATERTEQFFGPGTRLTVL.

The rearrangement links TRBV4-3 to TRBJ2-5; TRBD1 aligns across 12 bases. The CDR3 has 15 amino acids. Germline V gene sequence: CDR1 LGHNA, CDR2 YSLEER. V was clipped by 4 bases and J by 5 bases; unmatched bases: 5. CDR3 sequence (DNA): TGCGCCAGCAGCCCGGGACAGGGGGCTGGTGAGACCCAGTACTTC. Translation: CASSPGQGAGETQYF.

The V gene is TRBV7-2, the J gene TRBJ2-1; perhaps TRBD1 as D (5 bases). V gave up 5 bases and J gave up 16 bases, with 21 bases separating them. Germline V lookup: CDR1 SGHTA, CDR2 FQGNSA. This CDR3 spans 13 amino acids. The CDR3 nucleotides read TGTGCCAGCAGCCAATCAGGGCTAGAACGTAGTTTCTTC. Translation: CASSQSGLERSFF.

Regarding this clone: This clone may be a read error of a much larger clone one base away. The rearrangement links TRBV7-9 to TRBJ2-1; TRBD2 is a possible D gene (6 bases). The CDR3 runs 15 residues. Germline values: CDR1 SEHNR, CDR2 FQNEAQ (reference sequence). V lost 5 bases to trimming and J lost 5 bases, with 16 bases between them. The CDR3 loop reads CASSLGTLEDNEQFF. CDR3 coding DNA: TGTGCCAGCAGCCTGGGGACTTTGGAGGACAATGAGCAGTTCTTC.

This clone was counted only a few times. V usage is TRBV19 and J usage is TRBJ2-3; 9 bases line up with TRBD1. The germline CDR1 and CDR2 sequences are LNHDA and SQIVND (reference sequence). V lost 3 bases, J lost 5 bases, and 9 bases stayed unmatched. The CDR3 consists of 16 residues. CDR3: CASSITGTGSEDTQYF. CDR3 nucleotide sequence: TGTGCCAGTAGTATTACCGGGACAGGGTCGGAAGATACGCAGTATTTT.

The chain links TRBV28 to TRBJ1-5; tentative D call: TRBD1 (5 bases). The V gene's germline CDR1 is MDHEN and CDR2 SYDVKM. Trimming took off 8 bases at V and 5 bases at J, with 13 bases between the two ends. The CDR3 consists of 13 residues. Here the CDR3 DNA reads TGTGCCAGCGTGGGGGGAACTTATCAGCCCCAGCATTTT. Translation gives CASVGGTYQPQHF.

The chain recombines TRBV7-3 with TRBJ2-2; D remains ambiguous. The CDR3 totals 13 residues. Germline-derived CDR1 and CDR2 are SGHTA and FQGTGA. V lost 4 bases, J lost 5 bases, and 8 bases lay in between. This CDR3 is CASSSTSTGELFF. DNA for the CDR3: TGTGCCAGCAGCTCCACGTCGACCGGGGAGCTGTTTTTT.

This chain links TRBV29-1 with TRBJ2-3; 9 positions match TRBD2. CDR3 size: 15 residues. Trimming at V came to 7 bases and at J to 2 bases, leaving 10 bases not matched to a gene. CDR1 and CDR2 from the germline V gene are SQVTM and ANQGSEA. The CDR3 spells CSAKTSGVPTDTQYF. CDR3 in DNA: TGCAGCGCCAAGACTAGCGGAGTTCCCACAGATACGCAGTATTTT.

In regard to this clone: This may come from a read error, since a much larger clone is one base off. V is TRBV5-4 and J is TRBJ2-4, with 12 nucleotides matching TRBD1. Germline CDR1 reads SGHNT; CDR2 reads YYREEE (reference sequence). The ends lost 3 bases at V and 8 bases at J; junction bases unmatched: 9. The CDR3 loop spans 16 amino acids. DNA of the CDR3: TGTGCCAGCAGCTCGGGACAGGGGGCCCTCAGGGACATTCAGTACTTC. Translated: CASSSGQGALRDIQYF.

This clone was observed a single time. One base separates it from a far larger clone, so it is likely a read error. Other DNA sequences of this sample code for an identical CDR3. This chain links TRBV30 with TRBJ1-5, with D perhaps matching TRBD1 (5 bases). V was trimmed by 2 bases and J by 5 bases, leaving 13 bases between them. This CDR3 is built from 14 residues. The germline CDR1 and CDR2 sequences are GTSNPN and SVGIG (reference sequence). For the CDR3, the DNA is TGTGCCTGGAGTAACGGGGTGGGGGATCAGCCCCAGCATTTT. Translation: CAWSNGVGDQPQHF.

In its sample, this clone was seen once. The rearrangement links TRBV4-3 to TRBJ1-1, with no clear D. Germline-derived CDR1 and CDR2 are LGHNA and YSLEER. The CDR3 covers 14 residues. The ends were cut back, 4 bases at V and 5 bases at J, with 14 bases in the middle. The CDR3 DNA reads TGCGCCAGCAGCCGCGGTCGGGCAGTAACTGAAGCTTTCTTT. Protein: CASSRGRAVTEAFF.

V gene TRBV2 combines with J gene TRBJ2-4; a weak D match, TRBD1 (5 bases). There are 12 residues in the CDR3. Germline V gene lookup returns CDR1 SNHLY and CDR2 FYNNEI. The ends were cut back, 6 bases at V and 8 bases at J, with 11 bases in the middle. CDR3 protein: CASRDNRDIQYF. In nucleotides, the CDR3 is TGTGCCAGCAGGGACAATCGGGACATTCAGTACTTC.

The rearrangement links TRBV30 to TRBJ2-2; weak D call: TRBD1 (6 bases). Deletions cut 6 bases from V and 2 bases from J, with 13 bases between. The CDR3 totals 14 residues. Germline V gene lookup returns CDR1 GTSNPN and CDR2 SVGIG (reference sequence). The CDR3 DNA follows: TGTGCCTGCTCAGGGGAAATTAACACCGGGGAGCTGTTTTTT. This gives the protein CACSGEINTGELFF. The full variable domain, in which reference TRBV30 and TRBJ2-2 provide the parts outside the CDR3, is SQTIHQWPATLVQPVGSPLSLECTVEGTSNPNLYWYRQAAGRGLQLLFYSVGIGQISSEVPQNLSASRPQDRQFILSSKKLLLSDSGFYLCACSGEINTGELFFGEGSRLTVL.

The chain joins TRBV7-3 to TRBJ2-2; TRBD2 matches 11 bases. CDR1 is SGHTA, CDR2 FQGTGA, per germline. V dropped 5 bases and J dropped 6; count of bases not matched to a gene: 11. The CDR3 length is 17 residues. The CDR3 nucleotides are TGTGCCAGCAGCCGAAGCCTAGCGGGAGGAGACGCCGGGGAGCTGTTTTTT. Amino acid sequence: CASSRSLAGGDAGELFF.

This chain connects TRBV30 to TRBJ2-4; TRBD2 is a possible D gene (5 bases). CDR3 size: 20 residues. Germline CDR1 and CDR2: GTSNPN and SVGIG (reference sequence). Trimming left V 1 base short and J 0 bases short, with 25 bases between. The CDR3 DNA follows: TGTGCCTGGAGTGCTACCGCCTTACGTTCCGGGGATGTAGCCAAAAACATTCAGTACTTC. Protein sequence: CAWSATALRSGDVAKNIQYF.